This is a list of T cell receptor beta chains from one sample in a study of cytomegalovirus exposure and HLA in healthy donors. Clones were read by immunoSEQ multiplex PCR, and TCRdb kept only the in-frame ones, dropping some. This sample has approximately 150,000 clones, with 68% found just once. The sample comprised PBMCs. These receptors originate from a man aged 45-60 years in good health and CMV-seronegative. Each CDR3 is given without its conserved first and last residue.

j_call v_call cdr3_aa
TRBJ2-3 TRBV18 ASSGVSQGLGD
TRBJ1-5 TRBV28 ASSGGQGDINNQPQH
TRBJ1-2 TRBV5-1 ASSGQGAGYT
TRBJ1-2 TRBV28 ASSSPGTGRGYT
TRBJ1-6 TRBV2 ASSPTGGEYNSPLH
TRBJ1-2 TRBV7-9 ASSSVANYGYT
TRBJ2-7 TRBV5-5 ASSLEGPGPSYEQY
TRBJ1-6 TRBV21-1 ASSKRPGGSYNSPLH
TRBJ1-3 TRBV6-1 ASIRRQASGNTIY
TRBJ2-1 TRBV29-1 SVLQGASSNEQF
TRBJ1-1 TRBV6-6 ASSPDRGQNTEAF
TRBJ1-2 TRBV7-2 ASSLTGKDYGYT
TRBJ1-3 TRBV19 AVGTGATSGGNTIY
TRBJ2-7 TRBV27 ASSSTSGGVYEQY
TRBJ1-1 TRBV10-3 AISGDRGGTEAF
TRBJ1-6 TRBV7-6 ASSLGGAYSPLH
TRBJ1-1 TRBV9 ASSVGVGTEAF
TRBJ2-7 TRBV23-1 ASSHPGQVGEQY
TRBJ1-4 TRBV4-1 ASSQESQGRSEKLF
TRBJ2-5 TRBV19 ASSLRGFQETQY
. TRBV4-1 ASSQAEHSSYEQY
TRBJ1-6 TRBV28 ASSWNRDYSPLH
TRBJ2-7 TRBV5-1 ASSLAWDRTSYEQY
TRBJ1-1 TRBV4-1 ASSQEADRPNTEAF
TRBJ2-7 TRBV1 TSNVREKTGESGDEQY
TRBJ1-1 TRBV25-1 ASSRLSSTEAF
TRBJ1-1 TRBV27 ASSRDSLYMNTEAF
TRBJ1-2 TRBV12-5 ASGLEAGSNYGYT
TRBJ1-1 TRBV11-2 ASSLSPSTEAF
TRBJ2-7 TRBV2 ASRGGGVYEQY